The 29 T cell receptor beta chains below were found in one sample sequenced in a study of blood T cell repertoires in COVID-19. Using immunoSEQ multiplex PCR, the repertoire was profiled, and TCRdb retains in-frame clones only, with some absent. The sample includes 200,000 to 250,000 clones, roughly 94% seen only once; the top ten take around 1.2%. The material sequenced was peripheral blood. The source of these receptors is a man aged 30 to 45 with acute or convalescent COVID-19.

Here the CDR3 DNA reads TGTGCCAGCTCCCCAGGGGCTGCAACTAATGAAAAACTGTTTTTT. Its protein product is CASSPGAATNEKLFF. The V gene is TRBV2, the J gene TRBJ1-4, with D possibly TRBD1 on 6 matching bases. V was trimmed by 8 bases and J by 0 bases, leaving 13 bases between them. The length of the CDR3 is 15 residues. The germline V gene has CDR1 SNHLY and CDR2 FYNNEI.

V usage is TRBV19 and J usage is TRBJ1-4; TRBD1 matches 7 bases. CDR3 size: 15 residues. V shed 5 bases, J shed 2 bases, and the junction held 5 bases outside the gene matches. CDR1 LNHDA and CDR2 SQIVND come from the germline V gene (reference sequence). This chain's CDR3 is CASSETGSTNEKLFF. The CDR3 DNA sequence: TGTGCCAGTAGTGAGACAGGGAGTACTAATGAAAAACTGTTTTTT.

This chain joins TRBV4-1 and TRBJ2-4; 8 bases line up with TRBD2. CDR3 length: 18 residues. The V and J ends lost 4 bases and 6 bases, in that order; junction bases with no gene match: 17. Germline V gene data show CDR1 as MGHRA and CDR2 as YSYEKL. CDR3: CASSLSRASGRVINIQYF. For the CDR3, the DNA is TGCGCCAGCAGCCTTTCACGGGCCAGCGGGAGAGTCATAAACATTCAGTACTTC.

This chain links TRBV6-5 with TRBJ2-7, with 7 bases that match TRBD1. The ends lost 6 bases at V and 2 bases at J; junction bases unmatched: 4. The CDR3 totals 13 residues. Germline CDR1 MNHEY, CDR2 SVGAGI. In nucleotides, the CDR3 is TGTGCCAGCAGGTACGGGACAGCCTACGAGCAGTACTTC. Translated: CASRYGTAYEQYF.

The V and J genes are TRBV30 and TRBJ1-1, with TRBD1 as a possible D gene (5 bases). Trimming took off 3 bases at V and 10 bases at J, with 12 bases between the two ends. CDR3 length equals 11 residues. In germline, CDR1 is GTSNPN, CDR2 SVGIG (reference sequence). The CDR3 coding sequence is TGTGCCTGGAGGGGGCAAGGGGCAGCTTTCTTT. It specifies CAWRGQGAAFF.

J is TRBJ2-3 and V is TRBV13; 10 bases agree with TRBD1. Germline V lookup: CDR1 PRHDT, CDR2 FYEKMQ (reference sequence). V lost 4 bases to trimming and J lost 0 bases; unmatched junction nucleotides: 16. The CDR3 runs 20 residues. This CDR3 reads CASSSRQGAPWGYSTDTQYF. For the CDR3, the DNA is TGTGCCAGCAGCTCCAGACAGGGGGCACCGTGGGGATATAGCACAGATACGCAGTATTTT.

The V call is TRBV28, the J call TRBJ1-4; D possibly corresponds to TRBD1 (6 bases). With 4 bases removed from V and 8 bases from J, the gap between germline ends came to 20 bases. The germline gives CDR1 MDHEN, CDR2 SYDVKM. The CDR3 loop spans 16 amino acids. This chain's CDR3 is CASSSPTSGTREKLFF. The CDR3 DNA reads as TGTGCCAGCAGTTCGCCGACCTCCGGGACAAGGGAAAAACTGTTTTTT.

This clone was found once. Here the CDR3 reads CASSQVEGAPYEQYF. The CDR3 coding sequence is TGTGCCAGCAGCCAAGTTGAGGGGGCACCCTACGAGCAGTACTTC. The chain uses TRBV3-1 (or the pseudogene TRBV3-2) and TRBJ2-7; 7 nucleotides align to TRBD1. The junction had 5 bases not matched to a gene; V was cut back by 1 base and J by 2 bases. The CDR3 totals 15 residues. In germline, CDR1 is LGHDT, CDR2 YNNKEL (reference sequence).

The chain combines TRBV28 with TRBJ1-4, with unresolved D. The length of the CDR3 is 13 residues. V gave up 3 bases and J gave up 12 bases, with 14 bases separating them. Germline V gene lookup returns CDR1 MDHEN and CDR2 SYDVKM. The CDR3 DNA reads as TGTGCCAGCAGTTTTGGGGTCTCGGGAGAACTGTTTTTT. Protein: CASSFGVSGELFF.

The gene calls are TRBV7-6 and TRBJ2-2, with D perhaps matching TRBD1 (6 bases). V was trimmed by 2 bases and J by 6 bases, leaving 7 bases between them. Looked up from germline, CDR1 is SGHVS and CDR2 is FNYEAQ. The CDR3 spans 13 residues. CDR3 in amino acids: CASSLTGSGELFF. DNA of the CDR3: TGTGCCAGCAGCTTAACAGGGTCCGGGGAGCTGTTTTTT.

This chain links TRBV6-5 with TRBJ1-1, with a tentative D call TRBD1 (6 bases). Germline values: CDR1 MNHEY, CDR2 SVGAGI. The CDR3 runs to 14 residues. The V and J ends lost 0 bases and 4 bases respectively, with 9 bases between them. The CDR3 here is CASSYSQGSTEAFF. Written as DNA, the CDR3 is TGTGCCAGCAGTTACTCTCAGGGGAGCACTGAAGCTTTCTTT.

V usage is TRBV10-2 and J usage is TRBJ2-5; 12 nucleotides agree with TRBD2. V was pared by 7 bases and J by 4 bases, with 7 bases of the junction left unmatched. Germline V CDR1 and CDR2: WSHSY, SAAADI. The CDR3 runs to 15 residues. In nucleotides, the CDR3 is TGCGCCAGCAAGGCTAGCGGGGGGGCCCCAGAGACCCAGTACTTC. Translating gives CASKASGGAPETQYF.

This clone was counted a few times. The CDR3 bases are TGTGCCAGCATGGGCCAGGGGAATCAGCCCCAGCATTTT. Its protein is CASMGQGNQPQHF. The rearrangement links TRBV2 to TRBJ1-5; possibly TRBD1 for D (6 bases). The germline V and J ends were trimmed by 7 bases and 4 bases, with 11 bases remaining between them. The V gene's germline CDR1 is SNHLY and CDR2 FYNNEI. The CDR3 contains 13 residues.

The chain combines TRBV6-5 with TRBJ1-1; no reliable D call. Per germline, CDR1 MNHEY and CDR2 SVGAGI. The CDR3 is made up of 13 amino acids. Trimming took 7 bases from V and 0 from J, leaving 9 bases between them. The CDR3 DNA sequence: TGTGCCAGCACTGGCCCAATGAACACTGAAGCTTTCTTT. Translated: CASTGPMNTEAFF.

The chain uses TRBV3-1 (or the pseudogene TRBV3-2) and TRBJ1-1; 7 nucleotides line up with TRBD1. Germline CDR1 and CDR2: LGHDT and YNNKEL (reference sequence). The ends lost 5 bases at V and 2 bases at J; junction bases unmatched: 2. The CDR3 runs 13 residues. The CDR3 nucleotides are TGTGCCAGCAGCAGGGACAGAAACACTGAAGCTTTCTTT. As protein: CASSRDRNTEAFF.

The rearrangement links TRBV3-1 (or the pseudogene TRBV3-2) to TRBJ2-3, with 10 bases aligning to TRBD2. CDR1 is LGHDT and CDR2 is YNNKEL in the germline V gene (reference sequence). The CDR3 extends over 16 amino acids. The junction had 8 bases not matched to a gene; V was cut back by 4 bases and J by 4 bases. Written as DNA, the CDR3 is TGTGCCAGCAGCCCCTACAGCGGGGGGGCCGCAGATACGCAGTATTTT. Its protein is CASSPYSGGAADTQYF.

The J gene is TRBJ2-7, the V gene TRBV28; D is perhaps TRBD1 (6 bases). V lost 6 bases and J 0 bases, leaving 15 bases between the germline ends. In germline, CDR1 is MDHEN, CDR2 SYDVKM. The CDR3 is 15 amino acids. This CDR3 is CASSTPDRSSYEQYF. CDR3 DNA sequence: TGTGCCAGCAGCACCCCGGACAGAAGCTCCTACGAGCAGTACTTC.

This rearrangement joins TRBV30 to TRBJ2-7; TRBD2 might be the D (6 bases). The germline gives CDR1 GTSNPN, CDR2 SVGIG (reference sequence). This CDR3 has 12 residues. Trimming shortened V by 1 base and J by 3 bases, and 7 bases separated the two germline ends. CDR3 in DNA: TGTGCCTGGAGTGGCGGGAACTACGAGCAGTACTTC. Translating it yields CAWSGGNYEQYF.

This rearrangement joins TRBV7-9 to TRBJ1-2; TRBD1 is a possible D gene (6 bases). This CDR3 spans 14 amino acids. Trimming removed 3 bases from V and 4 bases from J, with 12 bases in between. Germline CDR1 SEHNR, CDR2 FQNEAQ (reference sequence). The CDR3 nucleotides read TGTGCCAGCAGCTTTCTACAGGACAGCTATGGCTACACCTTC. Translated, it gives CASSFLQDSYGYTF.

The V call is TRBV6-5, the J call TRBJ2-7; D is uncertain. Germline values: CDR1 MNHEY, CDR2 SVGAGI. Trimming removed 8 bases from V and 1 base from J, with 12 bases in between. The CDR3 contains 13 residues. The CDR3 sequence: CASSRHNSYEQYF. CDR3 sequence (DNA): TGTGCCAGCTCACGCCACAATTCCTACGAGCAGTACTTC.

This chain connects TRBV2 to TRBJ2-7; 8 bases line up with TRBD1. CDR1 is SNHLY, CDR2 FYNNEI, per germline. The V segment lost 7 bases and the J segment 1 base; nucleotides outside the gene matches: 9. CDR3 length: 15 amino acids. In DNA, the CDR3 is TGTGCCAGCATCCGGGACAGGCACCGTTCCTACGAGCAGTACTTC. The encoded protein is CASIRDRHRSYEQYF.

The chain employs TRBV4-1 and TRBJ1-1; 11 nucleotides match TRBD1. The V gene end was trimmed by 3 bases and the J gene end by 0 bases; junction bases not matched to a gene: 3. The CDR3 is 16 residues long. Germline lookup yields CDR1 MGHRA and CDR2 YSYEKL. The CDR3 sequence is CASSQGTGGLNTEAFF. For the CDR3, the DNA is TGCGCCAGCAGCCAGGGGACAGGGGGTCTGAACACTGAAGCTTTCTTT.

This chain links TRBV7-9 with TRBJ2-7; 7 bases line up with TRBD1. Germline CDR1 reads SEHNR; CDR2 reads FQNEAQ (reference sequence). The CDR3 has 15 amino acids. J gave up 2 bases and V 5 bases, and 9 bases lay outside the gene matches. This chain's CDR3 is CASSPQTGIPYEQYF. The CDR3 DNA reads TGTGCCAGCAGCCCCCAGACAGGGATCCCCTACGAGCAGTACTTC.

The V and J genes are TRBV27 and TRBJ1-6, with D possibly TRBD1 on 5 matching bases. CDR3 length: 14 residues. The germline gives CDR1 MNHEY, CDR2 SMNVEV (reference sequence). The CDR3: CAQGARSYNSPLHF. The CDR3 nucleotides are TGTGCTCAGGGTGCTCGGTCTTATAATTCACCCCTCCACTTT.

The chain combines TRBV19 with TRBJ1-6; TRBD1 matches 10 bases. Germline CDR1 LNHDA, CDR2 SQIVND (reference sequence). There are 16 residues in the CDR3. V trimming: 2 bases; J trimming: 7 bases; junction bases outside the gene matches: 5. The CDR3 DNA follows: TGTGCCAGTAGTATATTTCGGACAGGGGGAAATTCACCCCTCCACTTT. Protein sequence: CASSIFRTGGNSPLHF.

The gene calls are TRBV20-1 and TRBJ2-5, with TRBD1 as a possible D gene (5 bases). The V gene lost 6 bases and the J gene lost 5 bases, with 10 bases spanning the gap. CDR3 length: 11 amino acids. The germline gives CDR1 DFQATT, CDR2 SNEGSKA (reference sequence). In DNA, the CDR3 is TGCAGTGCCCCCAGGGCCGAGACCCAGTACTTC. Residues: CSAPRAETQYF.

The rearrangement uses TRBV7-2 and TRBJ2-2; D is perhaps TRBD1 (5 bases). Trimming cost V 2 bases and J 4 bases, with 11 bases left between them. The germline CDR1 and CDR2 sequences are SGHTA and FQGNSA. This CDR3 has 15 residues. The CDR3 protein is CASSLIWGVTGELFF. The CDR3 nucleotides are TGTGCCAGCAGCTTAATCTGGGGCGTCACCGGGGAGCTGTTTTTT.

This sequence joins TRBV7-2 and TRBJ2-3, with 9 nucleotides matching TRBD2. The ends lost 6 bases at V and 3 bases at J; junction bases unmatched: 7. From germline, CDR1 is SGHTA and CDR2 FQGNSA. This CDR3 has 15 amino acids. The CDR3 loop is CASSSLAGTTDTQYF. CDR3 nucleotides: TGTGCCAGCAGTTCGCTAGCGGGGACTACAGATACGCAGTATTTT.

The genes are TRBV2 and TRBJ1-5; D ambiguous. Germline V gives CDR1 SNHLY, CDR2 FYNNEI. Trimming left V 6 bases short and J 0 bases short, with 12 bases between. The CDR3 is 15 amino acids. The CDR3 DNA follows: TGTGCCAGCAGCCACAGCAGTGTTAGCAATCAGCCCCAGCATTTT. Translation gives CASSHSSVSNQPQHF. Drawing the rest from reference TRBV2 and TRBJ1-5, the complete variable domain is EPEVTQTPSHQVTQMGQEVILRCVPISNHLYFYWYRQILGQKVEFLVSFYNNEISEKSEIFDDQFSVERPDGSNFTLKIRSTKLEDSAMYFCASSHSSVSNQPQHFGDGTRLSIL.